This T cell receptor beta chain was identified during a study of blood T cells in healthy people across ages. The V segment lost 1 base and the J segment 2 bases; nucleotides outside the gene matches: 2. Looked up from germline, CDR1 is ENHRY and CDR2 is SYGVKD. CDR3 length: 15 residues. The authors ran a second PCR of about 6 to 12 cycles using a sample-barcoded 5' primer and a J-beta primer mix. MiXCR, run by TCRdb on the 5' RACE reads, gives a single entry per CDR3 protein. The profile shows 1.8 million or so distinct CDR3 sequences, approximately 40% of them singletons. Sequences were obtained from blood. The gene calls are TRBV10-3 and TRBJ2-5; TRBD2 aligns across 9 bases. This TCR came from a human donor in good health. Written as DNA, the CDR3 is TGTGCCATCAGTGAGTTAACTAGCGGGCAAGAGACCCAGTACTTC. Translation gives CAISELTSGQETQYF.